This T cell receptor (beta chain) stems from a study of a mutant IDH1 vaccine in newly diagnosed glioma. Using immunoSEQ multiplex PCR, the repertoire was profiled, and TCRdb retains in-frame clones only, with some absent. The table lists 57,000 or so clones, about four fifths of them singletons. Germline loops: CDR1 MDHEN, CDR2 SYDVKM. This CDR3 has 16 amino acids. V was cut by 2 bases and J by 0 bases, with 10 bases left in between. Time point here: week 11, during vaccination. Topical imiquimod was applied with each vaccine dose, which held 300 ug of mutant IDH1 20-mer peptide. Concerning this clone: Its antigen is unknown.

The rearrangement uses TRBV28 and TRBJ1-4; tentatively, D is TRBD1 (6 bases). The TCR was taken from a man aged 25-40 years with glioma. The sequenced sample was PBMCs, obtained from a glioma patient whose treatment included an IDH1 peptide vaccine. The CDR3 DNA sequence: TGTGCCAGCAGTTTACTGGGGGCCCCAACTAATGAAAAACTGTTTTTT. This encodes CASSLLGAPTNEKLFF. The whole variable domain, remainder taken from reference TRBV28 and TRBJ1-4, is DVKVTQSSRYLVKRTGEKVFLECVQDMDHENMFWYRQDPGLGLRLIYFSYDVKMKEKGDIPEGYSVSREKKERFSLILESASTNQTSMYLCASSLLGAPTNEKLFFGSGTQLSVL.